Presented here are 7 T cell receptor beta chains from one specimen sequenced in a study of shared clonotypes between healthy human individuals. Method: immunoSEQ multiplex PCR; TCRdb's copy keeps in-frame clones and lacks some. The top ten hold around 12% of the sample, which has approximately 480,000 clones, about 75% seen once. Specimen: PBMCs. These receptors were taken from a woman aged 40 to 49 in good health. Some clones in this sample may be carry-over from other donors' samples.

The rearrangement uses TRBV7-2 and TRBJ2-7, with 11 bases matching TRBD2. V dropped 7 bases and J dropped 5; count of bases not matched to a gene: 7. Germline CDR1 and CDR2: SGHTA and FQGNSA. This CDR3 spans 14 amino acids. The CDR3 loop is CASKTSGSSNEQYF. The CDR3 DNA reads as TGTGCCAGCAAAACTAGCGGGAGTTCCAACGAGCAGTACTTC.

In its sample, this clone was seen once. The V call is TRBV6-5, the J call TRBJ1-3; D remains ambiguous. V lost 6 bases and J lost 5, with 11 bases in between. The CDR3 has 13 amino acids. CDR1 and CDR2 (germline): MNHEY, SVGAGI. The CDR3 sequence is CASSQVNRNTIYF. The CDR3 DNA sequence: TGTGCCAGCAGCCAAGTAAACCGAAACACCATATATTTT.

CDR3 nucleotide sequence: TGTGCCAGCAGCTTGGGTAGCGGGAACGAGCAGTACTTC. It yields the protein CASSLGSGNEQYF. This chain uses TRBV7-7 with TRBJ2-7, with 8 bases fitting TRBD2. Per germline, CDR1 SSHAT and CDR2 FNYEAQ (reference sequence). V lost 3 bases and J lost 5; bases outside the gene matches: 3. The CDR3 contains 13 residues.

This chain links TRBV23-1 with TRBJ1-5; 12 nucleotides align to TRBD1. TRBV23-1 is marked as an open reading frame, function uncertain. The V gene end was trimmed by 3 bases and the J gene end by 1 base; junction bases not matched to a gene: 10. CDR3 length equals 19 residues. CDR3 loop: CASSHQSGQGAQSNQPQHF. The CDR3 nucleotides are TGCGCCAGCAGTCACCAATCGGGACAGGGGGCGCAGAGCAATCAGCCCCAGCATTTT.

The chain employs TRBV7-8 and TRBJ1-2; 10 nucleotides match TRBD1. CDR1 and CDR2 (germline): SGHVS, FQNEAQ. This CDR3 has 17 residues. The V gene end was trimmed by 2 bases and the J gene end by 4 bases; junction bases not matched to a gene: 10. The CDR3 DNA reads as TGTGCCAGCAGCTTATTGACTCCGGGACAGGGGAGCTATGGCTACACCTTC. Its translation: CASSLLTPGQGSYGYTF.

V and J are TRBV21-1 and TRBJ2-3. TRBV21-1 is a known pseudogene. The CDR3 contains 14 residues. As DNA, the CDR3 is TGTGCCAGCAGCAAATGCTGTGAAACAGATACGCAGTATTTT. Translation: CASSKCCETDTQYF.

In its sample, this clone was seen many times. The V and J genes are TRBV19 and TRBJ1-4; D is possibly TRBD1 (6 bases). V lost 2 bases to trimming and J lost 9 bases, with 16 bases between them. The CDR3 runs to 15 residues. CDR1 and CDR2 from the germline V gene are LNHDA and SQIVND (reference sequence). CDR3 coding DNA: TGTGCCAGTAGTATATTGGGGGGCTCGTTTAAAAAACTGTTTTTT. It is translated as CASSILGGSFKKLFF.